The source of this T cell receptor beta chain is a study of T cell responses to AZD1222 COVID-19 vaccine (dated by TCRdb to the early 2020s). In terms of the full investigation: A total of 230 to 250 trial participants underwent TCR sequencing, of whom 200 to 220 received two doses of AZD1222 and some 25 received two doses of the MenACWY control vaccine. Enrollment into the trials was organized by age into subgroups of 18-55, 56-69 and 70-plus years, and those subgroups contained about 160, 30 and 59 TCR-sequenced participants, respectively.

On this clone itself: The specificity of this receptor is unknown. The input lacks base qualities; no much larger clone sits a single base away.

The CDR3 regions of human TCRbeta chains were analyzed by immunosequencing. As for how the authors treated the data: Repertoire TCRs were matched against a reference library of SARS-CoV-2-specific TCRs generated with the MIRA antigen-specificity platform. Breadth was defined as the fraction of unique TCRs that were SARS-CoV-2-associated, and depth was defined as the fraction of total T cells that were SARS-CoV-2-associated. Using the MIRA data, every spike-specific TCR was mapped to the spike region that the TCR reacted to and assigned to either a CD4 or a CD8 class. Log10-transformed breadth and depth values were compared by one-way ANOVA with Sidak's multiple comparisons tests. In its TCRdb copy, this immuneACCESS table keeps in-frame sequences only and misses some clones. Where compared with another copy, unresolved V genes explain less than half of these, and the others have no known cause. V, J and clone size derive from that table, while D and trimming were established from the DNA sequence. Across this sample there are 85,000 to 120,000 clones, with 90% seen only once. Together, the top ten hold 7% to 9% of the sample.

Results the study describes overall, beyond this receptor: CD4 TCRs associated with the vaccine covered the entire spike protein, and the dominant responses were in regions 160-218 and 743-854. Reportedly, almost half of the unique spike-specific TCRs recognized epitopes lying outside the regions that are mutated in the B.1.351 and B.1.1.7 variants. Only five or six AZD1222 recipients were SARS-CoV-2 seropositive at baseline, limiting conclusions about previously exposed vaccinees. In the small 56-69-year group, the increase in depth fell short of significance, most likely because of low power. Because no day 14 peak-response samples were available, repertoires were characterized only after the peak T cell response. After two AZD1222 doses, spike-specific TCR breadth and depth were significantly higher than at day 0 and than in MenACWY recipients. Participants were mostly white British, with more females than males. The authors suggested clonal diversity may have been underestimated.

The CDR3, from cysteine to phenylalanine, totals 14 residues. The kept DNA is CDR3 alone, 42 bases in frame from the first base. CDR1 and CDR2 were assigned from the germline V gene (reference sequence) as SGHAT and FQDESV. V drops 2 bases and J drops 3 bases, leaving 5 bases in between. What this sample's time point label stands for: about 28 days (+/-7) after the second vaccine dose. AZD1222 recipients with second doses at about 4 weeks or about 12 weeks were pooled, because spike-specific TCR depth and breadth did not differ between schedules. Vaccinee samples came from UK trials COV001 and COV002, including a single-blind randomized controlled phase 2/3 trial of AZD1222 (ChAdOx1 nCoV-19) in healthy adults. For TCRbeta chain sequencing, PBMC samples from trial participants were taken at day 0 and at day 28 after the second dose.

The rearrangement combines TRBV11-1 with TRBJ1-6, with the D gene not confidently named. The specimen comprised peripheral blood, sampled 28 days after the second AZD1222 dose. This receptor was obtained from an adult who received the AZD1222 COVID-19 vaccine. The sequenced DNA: TGTGCCAGCAGCTTAACCAGCTATAATTCACCCCTCCACTTT. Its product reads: CASSLTSYNSPLHF.